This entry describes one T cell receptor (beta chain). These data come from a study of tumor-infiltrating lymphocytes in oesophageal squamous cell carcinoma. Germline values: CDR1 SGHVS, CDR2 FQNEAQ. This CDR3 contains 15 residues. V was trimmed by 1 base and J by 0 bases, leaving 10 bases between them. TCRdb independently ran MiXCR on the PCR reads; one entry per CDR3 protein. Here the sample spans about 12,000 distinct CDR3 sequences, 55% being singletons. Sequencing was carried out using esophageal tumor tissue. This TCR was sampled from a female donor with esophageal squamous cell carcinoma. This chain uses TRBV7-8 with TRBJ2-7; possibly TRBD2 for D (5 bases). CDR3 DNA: TGTGCCAGCAGCTTAGACAAGCGGAACTCCTACGAGCAGTACTTC. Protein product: CASSLDKRNSYEQYF.